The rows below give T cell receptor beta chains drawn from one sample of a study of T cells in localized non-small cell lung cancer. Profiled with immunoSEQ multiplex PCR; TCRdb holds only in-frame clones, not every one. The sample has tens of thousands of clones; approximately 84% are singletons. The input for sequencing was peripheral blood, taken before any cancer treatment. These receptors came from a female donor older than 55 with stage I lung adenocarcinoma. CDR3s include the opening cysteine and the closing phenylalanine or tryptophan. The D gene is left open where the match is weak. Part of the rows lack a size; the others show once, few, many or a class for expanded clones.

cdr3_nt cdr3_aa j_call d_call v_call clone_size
TGCGCCAGCAGCAAGGACGGCTCTGGGGCCAACGTCCTGACTTTC CASSKDGSGANVLTF TRBJ2-6 - TRBV5-1 -
TGCGCCAGCAGCCCGACAGCCGTGAACACTGAAGCTTTCTTT CASSPTAVNTEAFF TRBJ1-1 - TRBV5-1 -
TGTGCCAGCAGCGGGGCGGGCTATGGCTACACCTTC CASSGAGYGYTF TRBJ1-2 - TRBV5-4 -
TGTGCCAGCAGCTTAGGTGGCCAGGCCCAGGTGAAGAATGAAAAACTGTTTTTT CASSLGGQAQVKNEKLFF TRBJ1-4 - TRBV11-2 -
TGTGCCAGCAGCTTCGACCTAGCGGGAGGGCGGGAGCAGTACTTC CASSFDLAGGREQYF TRBJ2-7 TRBD2 TRBV11-2 -
TGTGCCAGCAGCCCCCCCGGGGCCTCCTACGAGCAGTACTTC CASSPPGASYEQYF TRBJ2-7 - TRBV5-4 -
TGCAGCGTCCTCTCCATACAGGGGAATAATGAAAAACTGTTTTTT CSVLSIQGNNEKLFF TRBJ1-4 TRBD1 TRBV29-1 few
TGCGCCAGCAGCCTAAGATCAGGGGCCACAGATACGCAGTATTTT CASSLRSGATDTQYF TRBJ2-3 - TRBV5-1 -
TGTGCCAGCAGCTTAGGGGACAGGGAAAATGAAAAACTGTTTTTT CASSLGDRENEKLFF TRBJ1-4 TRBD1 TRBV7-9 -
TGTGCCTGGAGTGTAGTGGCAGCGGATTATAATGAAAAACTGTTTTTT CAWSVVAADYNEKLFF TRBJ1-4 - TRBV30 -